These T cell receptor beta chains were read from a single sample in a study of blood T cell repertoires in COVID-19. Repertoires were generated with immunoSEQ multiplex PCR, while TCRdb's copy carries only in-frame clones and drops some. The sample contains around 250,000 clones, approximately 88% of which appear only once. The specimen sequenced was peripheral blood. The origin of the receptors is a human donor in a cohort sampled during active COVID-19. Both conserved end residues are part of each CDR3. D genes are given only for firm matches. The size field is filled for only some rows; it gives once, few, many or a size class.

D	length	V	J	size	DNA	CDR3
TRBD1	16	TRBV6-2/TRBV6-3	TRBJ2-1	.	TGTGCCAGCAGTTACCCCGGACAGGGGAGGCTCTATGAGCAGTTCTTC	CASSYPGQGRLYEQFF
.	15	TRBV19	TRBJ2-7	.	TGTGCCAGTAGTATGGGGGCGGAACCCACCTACGAGCAGTACTTC	CASSMGAEPTYEQYF
TRBD2	13	TRBV5-4	TRBJ2-7	.	TGTGCCAGCAGGGGGACTAGCGCAGGGGAGCAGTACTTC	CASRGTSAGEQYF
TRBD2	15	TRBV4-3	TRBJ2-5	.	TGCGCCAGCAGCCAGCTTTTAGCGGGGGAAGAGACCCAGTACTTC	CASSQLLAGEETQYF
.	13	TRBV7-2	TRBJ2-7	.	TGTGCCAGCAACGAGGGGACAATCTACGAGCAGTACTTC	CASNEGTIYEQYF
.	14	TRBV15	TRBJ2-7	.	TGTGCCACCAGCAGGAGGGGGGGCAACTACGAGCAGTACTTC	CATSRRGGNYEQYF
TRBD2	17	TRBV28	TRBJ2-3	.	TGTGCCAGCAGTCCAGCTAGCGGGAGTATCGACACAGATACGCAGTATTTT	CASSPASGSIDTDTQYF
.	18	TRBV30	TRBJ1-2	once	TGTGCCTGGAGCGGATATGCGGGAACAGGCTCTTTAATTTATGGCTACACCTTC	CAWSGYAGTGSLIYGYTF
.	14	TRBV4-2	TRBJ1-1	.	TGTGCCAGCAGCCCCGGGGGGAAGAACACTGAAGCTTTCTTT	CASSPGGKNTEAFF
TRBD2	14	TRBV18	TRBJ2-7	.	TGTGCCAGCCTAGATGTAGCGGGAAGGAACGAGCAGTACTTC	CASLDVAGRNEQYF
.	13	TRBV6-5	TRBJ1-1	few	TGTGCCAGCAGTAGGGGATATAACACTGAAGCTTTCTTT	CASSRGYNTEAFF
TRBD2	16	TRBV5-1	TRBJ2-3	.	TGCGCCAGCAGCTCTTACAGCGGGAGGGCCACAGATACGCAGTATTTT	CASSSYSGRATDTQYF
.	15	TRBV5-6	TRBJ1-5	.	TGTGCCAGCAGTCACTCAGTGGCGGTCGGTTTACCCCAGCATTTT	CASSHSVAVGLPQHF
.	20	TRBV6-2/TRBV6-3	TRBJ1-5	.	TGTGCCAGCAGTTACCTTGTCCAGTCGACTCCAGGGCACATTAATCAGCCCCAGCATTTT	CASSYLVQSTPGHINQPQHF
.	15	TRBV7-9	TRBJ2-3	.	TGTGCCAGCAGCACCAGGGGGGAGAGCACAGATACGCAGTATTTT	CASSTRGESTDTQYF
.	13	TRBV10-3	TRBJ1-5	.	TGTGCCATCAGTGGTGGGGAGAATCAGCCCCAGCATTTT	CAISGGENQPQHF
TRBD1	16	TRBV19	TRBJ1-1	many	TGTGCCAGTAGGGAGACACCGGGGCAGGGGGGAACTGAAGCTTTCTTT	CASRETPGQGGTEAFF